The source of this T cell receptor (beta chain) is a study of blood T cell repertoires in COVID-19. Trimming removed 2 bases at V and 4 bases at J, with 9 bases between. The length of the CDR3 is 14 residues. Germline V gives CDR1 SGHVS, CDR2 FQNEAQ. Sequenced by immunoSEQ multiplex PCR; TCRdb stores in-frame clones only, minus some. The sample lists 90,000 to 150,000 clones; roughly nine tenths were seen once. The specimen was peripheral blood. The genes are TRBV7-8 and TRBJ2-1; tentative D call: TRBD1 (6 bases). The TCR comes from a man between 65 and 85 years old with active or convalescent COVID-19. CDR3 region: CASSLRDTYNEQFF. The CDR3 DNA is TGTGCCAGCAGCTTACGGGACACATACAATGAGCAGTTCTTC.